The clone carrying this T cell receptor beta chain was detected many times. No antigen is known for it. This CDR3 spans 13 amino acids. Germline loops: CDR1 WSHSY, CDR2 SAAADI. V gave up 3 bases and J gave up 8 bases, with 14 bases separating them. This specimen comes from a study of identical twins. Study-wide results and limits: Instead of following the same donors, the conclusions were based on cross-sectional statistical analysis. Invariant populations such as MAIT and iNKT cells could partly muddle zero-insertion analyses.

The authors used template switching to add a universal primer site and gave cDNA unique molecular identifiers. TCRdb reprocessed the 5' RACE reads via MiXCR and lists one record per CDR3 protein. In the table there are hundreds of thousands of distinct CDR3 sequences, 8% to 9.5% of which are singletons. These records were also assigned to another study, of yellow fever vaccine responses in identical twins.

This sequence originates from a woman aged 18-30 years in good health. Sequenced material: CD8+ T cells sorted from blood. The rearrangement joins TRBV10-2 to TRBJ2-7; D unresolved. This CDR3 is CASSDRSSQQQYF. CDR3 DNA: TGCGCCAGCAGTGATAGGTCTAGTCAACAGCAGTACTTC.